Listed below are T cell receptor beta chains from one sample, sequenced in a study of blood T cell repertoires in COVID-19. Measured with immunoSEQ multiplex PCR; TCRdb has only the in-frame clones, and not every one. Of 90,000 to 130,000 clones detected, 82% appear once; the ten largest clones hold 7.9%. The sequencing sample was made of peripheral blood. All receptors come from a man between 70 and 80 years old with acute or convalescent COVID-19. Each CDR3 is given with its conserved first and last residue. D genes are given only for firm matches. Only some rows state a clone size, as once, few, many or a class for expanded clones.

d_call j_call clone_size v_call cdr3_aa cdr3_nt
- TRBJ2-5 - TRBV6-5 CATTKIGVQTQYF TGTGCCACCACCAAAATAGGGGTACAGACCCAGTACTTC
TRBD2 TRBJ2-3 - TRBV10-3 CAISESGGDTQYF TGTGCCATCAGTGAGTCCGGGGGGGATACGCAGTATTTT
- TRBJ2-3 - TRBV2 CASSVTGITDTQYF TGTGCCAGCAGTGTTACAGGGATCACAGATACGCAGTATTTT
- TRBJ2-1 - TRBV6-5 CASSYSRGYNEQFF TGTGCCAGCAGTTACTCGAGAGGGTACAATGAGCAGTTCTTC
TRBD1 TRBJ2-7 - TRBV5-4 CASSPTGNHEQYF TGTGCCAGCAGCCCGACAGGGAACCACGAGCAGTACTTC
- TRBJ2-3 - TRBV9 CASSVVDSTDTQYF TGTGCCAGCAGCGTAGTAGATTCCACAGATACGCAGTATTTT
- TRBJ1-1 few TRBV19 CASSIIGDTEAFF TGTGCCAGTAGTATCATCGGGGACACTGAAGCTTTCTTT
TRBD2 TRBJ2-3 - TRBV2 CASRGDYLTDTQYF TGTGCCAGCAGGGGGGACTACCTCACAGATACGCAGTATTTT
TRBD1 TRBJ2-1 - TRBV3-1/TRBV3-2 CASSQDGQGAWNEQFF TGTGCCAGCAGCCAAGATGGGCAGGGGGCTTGGAATGAGCAGTTCTTC
- TRBJ1-6 once TRBV28 CASRGGTANNSPLHF TGTGCCAGCAGGGGGGGGACCGCCAATAATTCACCCCTCCACTTT
TRBD1 TRBJ2-7 once TRBV7-2 CASSLAPGTAYEQYF TGTGCCAGCAGCTTAGCGCCAGGGACAGCTTACGAGCAGTACTTC
- TRBJ1-3 - TRBV28 CASSFRGISGNTIYF TGTGCCAGCAGTTTCAGGGGAATTTCTGGAAACACCATATATTTT
TRBD1 TRBJ1-1 - TRBV18 CASSEREGGGTEAFF TGTGCCAGCTCAGAGAGGGAAGGGGGCGGCACTGAAGCTTTCTTT
TRBD2 TRBJ2-5 few TRBV5-1 CASSFWGGLVGETQYF TGCGCCAGCAGCTTTTGGGGGGGACTAGTCGGAGAGACCCAGTACTTC
TRBD1 TRBJ1-5 - TRBV6-5 CASRGTDISNQPQHF TGTGCCAGCAGGGGGACAGACATCAGCAATCAGCCCCAGCATTTT